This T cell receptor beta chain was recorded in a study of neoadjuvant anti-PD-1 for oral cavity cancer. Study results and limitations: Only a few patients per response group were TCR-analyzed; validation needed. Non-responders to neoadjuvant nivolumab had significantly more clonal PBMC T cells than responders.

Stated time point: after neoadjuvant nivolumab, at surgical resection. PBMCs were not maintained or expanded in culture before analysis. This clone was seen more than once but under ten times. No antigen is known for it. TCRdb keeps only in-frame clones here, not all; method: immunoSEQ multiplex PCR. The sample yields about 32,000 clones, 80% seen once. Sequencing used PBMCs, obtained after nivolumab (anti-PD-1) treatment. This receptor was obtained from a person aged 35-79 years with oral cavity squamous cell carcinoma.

CDR3 DNA sequence: TGTGCCAGCAGCCAAGTCGGGGGGGCCTCCTACGAGCAGTACTTC. Its translation is CASSQVGGASYEQYF. V gene TRBV4-2 combines with J gene TRBJ2-7, with TRBD2 matching over 8 bases. The germline CDR1 and CDR2 sequences are LGHNA and YNFKEQ. Unmatched junction bases numbered 2, after V lost 1 base and J lost 0 bases. The CDR3 runs to 15 residues.